This T cell receptor beta chain was sequenced in a study of T-cell memory formation after mild COVID-19. CDR1 and CDR2 from the germline V gene are DFQATT and SNEGSKA (reference sequence). The CDR3 extends over 12 amino acids. Trimming shortened V by 3 bases and J by 3 bases, and 8 bases separated the two germline ends. Using its own MiXCR run on the 5' RACE reads, TCRdb lists one record per CDR3 protein. The sample lists 200,000 to 300,000 distinct CDR3 sequences; over 15% were seen once. This rearrangement joins TRBV20-1 to TRBJ1-2; D unresolved. This clonotype was obtained from a man younger than 35 who had mild COVID-19 (a few samples of this study predate the infection). Cell type and time point are not known. Sequencing was carried out using PBMCs or a T cell subset sorted from them (not recorded which). CDR3 bases: TGCAGTGCTAGTCGTGGCTACTATGGCTACACCTTC. Protein product: CSASRGYYGYTF.